The 17 T cell receptor beta chains presented below share a single source sample, sequenced in a study of T cell responses to AZD1222 COVID-19 vaccine. Profiled with immunoSEQ multiplex PCR; TCRdb holds only in-frame clones, not every one. The data hold 95,000 to 110,000 clones, with approximately 91% observed a single time. The sequences come from peripheral blood, collected on day 0 of AZD1222 vaccination. The receptor set was obtained from an adult in good health.

The chain recombines TRBV7-3 with TRBJ2-3, with TRBD2 as a possible D gene (6 bases). This CDR3 contains 17 residues. Germline V gene lookup returns CDR1 SGHTA and CDR2 FQGTGA. V dropped 1 base and J dropped 2 bases, with 16 bases sitting between them. The CDR3 DNA reads as TGTGCCAGCAGCTTAATCGGAGGGGTTGGGGCCACAGATACGCAGTATTTT. It is translated as CASSLIGGVGATDTQYF.

V is TRBV10-1 and J is TRBJ2-1; tentative D call: TRBD2 (6 bases). The CDR3 sequence is 15 residues long. Germline V CDR1 and CDR2: WNHNN, SYGVQD (reference sequence). Trimming shortened V by 3 bases and J by 4 bases, and 13 bases separated the two germline ends. The DNA for the CDR3 is TGCGCCAGCAGTGATAAAGTGGGGGGATACAATGAGCAGTTCTTC. Translated: CASSDKVGGYNEQFF.

CDR3 sequence reads: CAWSVRVNQPQHF. The DNA for the CDR3 is TGTGCCTGGAGTGTACGCGTCAATCAGCCCCAGCATTTT. The chain recombines TRBV30 with TRBJ1-5; D is ambiguous. This CDR3 spans 13 amino acids. Trimming took 0 bases from V and 3 from J, leaving 6 bases between them. Looked up from germline, CDR1 is GTSNPN and CDR2 is SVGIG (reference sequence).

The chain recombines TRBV6-1 with TRBJ2-3; either TRBD1 or TRBD2 may supply D (5 bases each). In germline, CDR1 is MNHNS, CDR2 SASEGT. The CDR3 runs 12 residues. V lost 1 base and J lost 6, with 5 bases in between. The CDR3 region is CASSEGGDTQYF. The CDR3 DNA sequence: TGTGCCAGCAGTGAAGGGGGGGATACGCAGTATTTT.

This clone was found once. The CDR3 protein is CASSLSGGRNQPQHF. CDR3 coding DNA: TGTGCCAGCAGCTTATCAGGGGGACGCAATCAGCCCCAGCATTTT. The rearrangement uses TRBV11-1 and TRBJ1-5; 7 nucleotides match TRBD1. Losses at the gene ends were 2 bases for V and 2 bases for J; bases not matched to a gene: 3. CDR3 length: 15 amino acids. Per germline, CDR1 SGHAT and CDR2 FQDESV (reference sequence).

V and J are TRBV24-1 and TRBJ2-1; D is perhaps TRBD1 or TRBD2 (6 bases each). This CDR3 spans 15 amino acids. The V end lost 9 bases, the J end lost 0 bases, and 14 bases lay between the germline ends. Per germline, CDR1 KGHDR and CDR2 SFDVKD. The CDR3 loop is CATSLGGGSYNEQFF. The DNA of the CDR3 is TGTGCCACCTCCTTGGGGGGCGGCTCCTACAATGAGCAGTTCTTC.

This chain joins TRBV7-9 and TRBJ2-7; the D call may be TRBD1 or TRBD2 (5 bases each). This CDR3 is 14 amino acids long. Trimming pared 6 bases from V and 6 bases from J, leaving 18 bases between. The germline V gene has CDR1 SEHNR and CDR2 FQNEAQ (reference sequence). The CDR3 region is CASRTGTDLGEQYF. In nucleotides, the CDR3 is TGTGCCAGCAGAACCGGGACGGACCTCGGCGAGCAGTACTTC.

The chain uses TRBV5-1 and TRBJ2-7; tentative D call: TRBD2 (6 bases). CDR1 is SGHRS and CDR2 is YFSETQ in the germline V gene. The CDR3 length is 16 residues. V was cut by 1 base and J by 6 bases, with 20 bases left in between. CDR3 residues: CASSLSRDSLSVEQYF. CDR3 nucleotide sequence: TGCGCCAGCAGCTTGAGCCGGGACTCCCTTTCTGTCGAGCAGTACTTC.

The chain is built from TRBV19 and TRBJ2-3, with D possibly called TRBD1 or TRBD2 (6 bases each). Trimming stripped 10 bases from V and 5 bases from J, with 22 bases between. The CDR3 has 15 amino acids. From germline, CDR1 is LNHDA and CDR2 SQIVND (reference sequence). The DNA of the CDR3 is TGTGCCACCCGGTTCGGGGGCCCCGTGGTAGATACGCAGTATTTT. Translation gives CATRFGGPVVDTQYF.

This clone occurred a few times. The J gene is TRBJ2-5, the V gene TRBV11-2; D may be TRBD2 (7 bases). Per the germline V gene, CDR1 is SGHAT and CDR2 is FQNNGV. Trimming shortened V by 5 bases and J by 4 bases, and 14 bases separated the two germline ends. The CDR3 contains 14 residues. Here the CDR3 DNA reads TGTGCCAGCAGCAGGGAAAGGGGGGGAGAGACCCAGTACTTC. Translated, it gives CASSRERGGETQYF.

The chain combines TRBV5-6 with TRBJ2-7; TRBD1 matches at 7 bases. The V and J ends lost 3 bases and 3 bases, in that order; junction bases with no gene match: 6. The CDR3 length is 14 residues. Per germline, CDR1 SGHDT and CDR2 YYEEEE. This CDR3 reads CASSSPGTDYEQYF. In nucleotides, the CDR3 is TGTGCCAGCAGCTCGCCCGGGACAGACTACGAGCAGTACTTC. Filled out from reference TRBV5-6 and TRBJ2-7, the complete variable domain reads DAGVTQSPTHLIKTRGQQVTLRCSPKSGHDTVSWYQQALGQGPQFIFQYYEEEERQRGNFPDRFSGHQFPNYSSELNVNALLLGDSALYLCASSSPGTDYEQYFGPGTRLTVT.

This chain connects TRBV10-2 to TRBJ2-7; 8 bases line up with TRBD2. J was trimmed by 0 bases and V by 7 bases; bases with no gene match: 11. Germline values: CDR1 WSHSY, CDR2 SAAADI. The CDR3 consists of 16 residues. The CDR3 DNA follows: TGCGCCAGCACGGTTCGGGGGGGCGTGAGCTCCTACGAGCAGTACTTC. Residues: CASTVRGGVSSYEQYF.

The chain employs TRBV5-4 and TRBJ1-1; D ambiguous. Germline lookup yields CDR1 SGHNT and CDR2 YYREEE (reference sequence). The CDR3 consists of 14 residues. V dropped 0 bases and J dropped 0 bases, with 6 bases sitting between them. The CDR3 DNA follows: TGTGCCAGCAGCTTGGGGCAGATGAACACTGAAGCTTTCTTT. This translates into CASSLGQMNTEAFF.

The chain joins TRBV18 to TRBJ2-7; D gene unclear. The CDR3 loop spans 12 amino acids. V lost 5 bases and J lost 0, with 5 bases in between. CDR1 is KGHSH and CDR2 is LQKENI in the germline V gene. DNA of the CDR3: TGTGCCAGCTCAGCGAGCTCCTACGAGCAGTACTTC. It yields the protein CASSASSYEQYF. Based on the CDR3 plus reference TRBV18 and TRBJ2-7, the full variable domain is NAGVMQNPRHLVRRRGQEARLRCSPMKGHSHVYWYRQLPEEGLKFMVYLQKENIIDESGMPKERFSAEFPKEGPSILRIQQVVRGDSAAYFCASSASSYEQYFGPGTRLTVT.

The V and J genes are TRBV25-1 and TRBJ1-2, with D maybe TRBD1 (6 bases). Looked up from germline, CDR1 is MGHDK and CDR2 is SYGVNS. The CDR3 loop spans 15 amino acids. V shed 4 bases and J shed 0 bases, with 12 bases lying between them. CDR3: CASSGQVRANYGYTF. The CDR3, as DNA: TGTGCCAGCAGTGGACAGGTCCGAGCTAACTATGGCTACACCTTC.

V and J are TRBV4-2 and TRBJ2-7; no firm D call. Between the trimmed V and J ends, which lost 6 bases and 2 bases, there was a span of 8 bases. The CDR3 is 12 amino acids. The germline V gene encodes CDR1 LGHNA and CDR2 YNFKEQ. CDR3 DNA: TGTGCCAGCAGTGGACCCGCCTACGAGCAGTACTTC. The encoded protein is CASSGPAYEQYF.

The chain links TRBV6-5 to TRBJ2-3; D remains unclear. The V end was cut by 6 bases, the J end by 2 bases, with 12 bases between. Per the germline V gene, CDR1 is MNHEY and CDR2 is SVGAGI. This CDR3 comprises 14 residues. The chain's CDR3 is CASRPQMNTDTQYF. CDR3 nucleotide sequence: TGTGCCAGCAGGCCGCAGATGAACACAGATACGCAGTATTTT.